This T cell receptor (beta chain) was identified in a study of blood T cell repertoires in COVID-19. Study summary: The study drew acute and convalescent COVID-19 samples from the United States, Italy and Spain.

The V end lost 2 bases, the J end lost 1 base, and 2 bases lay between the germline ends. The germline V gene encodes CDR1 MDHEN and CDR2 SYDVKM. This CDR3 is 12 amino acids long. Seattle cases were enrolled at active infection and followed longitudinally. Original processing methods: By means of reference gene primer amplification, nucleated cell counts were estimated. This table comes from immunoSEQ multiplex PCR, and its TCRdb copy is limited to in-frame clones, with some not included. V and J calls and clone size come straight from that table; D and trimming were deduced from the DNA. The sample consists of some 260,000 clones, 88% of them appearing once. This clone was recorded once. This sample includes further DNA sequences coding for the same CDR3.

The TCR sequence derives from a woman between 65 and 79 years old with COVID-19, enrolled during active disease. The sample comprised peripheral blood. V usage is TRBV28 and J usage is TRBJ1-2; no clear D. This CDR3 is CASSLLNYGYTF. Here the CDR3 DNA reads TGTGCCAGCAGTTTACTTAACTATGGCTACACCTTC.